The 18 T cell receptor beta chains given below trace back to one sample, sequenced in a study of blood T cell repertoires in COVID-19. Profiling relied on immunoSEQ multiplex PCR, and the TCRdb table lists in-frame clones only, not all of them. The sample includes about 330,000 clones, 88% of them seen just once. The sample comprised peripheral blood. The source is a woman between 50 and 59 years old with active or convalescent COVID-19.

In its sample, this clone was seen once. V gene TRBV7-8 combines with J gene TRBJ2-7; 8 bases fit TRBD1. Losses at the gene ends were 1 base for V and 7 bases for J; bases not matched to a gene: 6. Germline loops: CDR1 SGHVS, CDR2 FQNEAQ. This CDR3 comprises 14 residues. In nucleotides, the CDR3 is TGTGCCAGCAGCTTAGAACACAGGGGGAATGAGCAGTACTTC. Protein: CASSLEHRGNEQYF.

This clone occurred a few times. The chain recombines TRBV3-1 (or the pseudogene TRBV3-2) with TRBJ2-7; D is perhaps TRBD2 (6 bases). V lost 3 bases and J lost 2, with 11 bases in between. The CDR3 loop spans 14 amino acids. CDR1 and CDR2 from the germline V gene are LGHDT and YNNKEL (reference sequence). The CDR3 DNA sequence: TGTGCCAGCAGCCAGTCGCGGGATACCTACGAGCAGTACTTC. This codes for CASSQSRDTYEQYF.

The chain combines TRBV19 with TRBJ2-6; 7 positions match TRBD1. There are 17 residues in the CDR3. J gave up 2 bases and V 5 bases, and 9 bases lay outside the gene matches. Germline loops: CDR1 LNHDA, CDR2 SQIVND (reference sequence). The CDR3 is CASSRDSSIAGANVLTF. The CDR3 nucleotides read TGTGCCAGTAGTCGGGACAGTTCTATCGCTGGGGCCAACGTCCTGACTTTC. Looking up the rest from reference TRBV19 and TRBJ2-6 gives the full variable domain: DGGITQSPKYLFRKEGQNVTLSCEQNLNHDAMYWYRQDPGQGLRLIYYSQIVNDFQKGDIAEGYSVSREKKESFPLTVTSAQKNPTAFYLCASSRDSSIAGANVLTFGAGSRLTVL.

The chain joins TRBV24-1 to TRBJ2-2, with D unresolved. V gave up 4 bases and J gave up 1 base, with 3 bases separating them. Germline values: CDR1 KGHDR, CDR2 SFDVKD. The CDR3 totals 13 residues. The CDR3: CATSEQNTGELFF. For the CDR3, the DNA is TGTGCCACCAGTGAACAGAACACCGGGGAGCTGTTTTTT.

V usage is TRBV2 and J usage is TRBJ2-6, with TRBD1 matching 10 bases. This CDR3 is 22 amino acids long. Germline V gives CDR1 SNHLY, CDR2 FYNNEI. The J segment lost 4 bases and the V segment lost 3 bases, leaving 21 bases of the junction unmatched. The CDR3 bases are TGTGCCAGCAGTGATTGGATCGTTATACCAGGACAGGGGGAGAGAGGGGCCAACGTCCTGACTTTC. Protein product: CASSDWIVIPGQGERGANVLTF.

Remarks on this clone: One junction end disagrees with the germline gene, perhaps due to a read error. This chain uses TRBV10-3 with TRBJ2-7; D perhaps matches TRBD1 (6 bases). CDR1 and CDR2 from the germline V gene are ENHRY and SYGVKD. The CDR3 extends over 11 amino acids. The CDR3 nucleotides are TGTGCCACCCGGAGGATGGGGGCACTTCACTTC. Amino acids: CATRRMGALHF.

V usage is TRBV27 and J usage is TRBJ1-5; possibly TRBD1 for D (5 bases). Germline V CDR1 and CDR2: MNHEY, SMNVEV (reference sequence). The CDR3 length is 14 residues. V dropped 3 bases and J dropped 3 bases, with 9 bases sitting between them. CDR3 nucleotides: TGTGCCAGCAGTTTTGCCAGGGACAATCAGCCCCAGCATTTT. Translated, it gives CASSFARDNQPQHF.

This chain links TRBV12-3 or TRBV12-4 with TRBJ1-4; possibly TRBD1 for D (6 bases). CDR3 length: 12 amino acids. Trimming took 4 bases from V and 6 from J, leaving 6 bases between them. The CDR3 is CASSYRDEKLFF. The CDR3 DNA sequence: TGTGCCAGCAGTTACAGGGATGAAAAACTGTTTTTT.

V and J are TRBV16 and TRBJ1-5, with 8 positions matching TRBD1. J lost 7 bases, V lost 3 bases, and 8 bases had no gene match. The germline V gene encodes CDR1 KGHSY and CDR2 FQNENV. The CDR3 is made up of 15 amino acids. The CDR3 loop is CASSQGRQGSQPQHF. CDR3 sequence (DNA): TGTGCCAGCAGCCAGGGGAGACAGGGGAGCCAGCCCCAGCATTTT.

Remarks on this clone: One end of the junction does not line up with germline, which may come from a read error. The genes are TRBV5-1 and TRBJ2-1; no reliable D call. The CDR3 is made up of 11 amino acids. Looked up from germline, CDR1 is SGHRS and CDR2 is YFSETQ. The chain's CDR3 is CASSSDNEQFF. CDR3 bases: TGCGCCAGCAGCTCCGACAATGAGCAGTTCTTC.

The chain has TRBV10-2 and TRBJ2-5; no clear D gene. The ends were cut back, 8 bases at V and 4 bases at J, with 14 bases in the middle. The germline V gene has CDR1 WSHSY and CDR2 SAAADI. The CDR3 runs 13 residues. The DNA for the CDR3 is TGCGCCAGCTCCGTCTCATGGAGAGAGACCCAGTACTTC. Protein product: CASSVSWRETQYF.

The rearrangement uses TRBV11-2 and TRBJ1-5; 10 positions agree with TRBD1. CDR3 length equals 14 residues. The V and J ends lost 4 bases and 10 bases, in that order; junction bases with no gene match: 7. CDR1 and CDR2 (germline): SGHAT, FQNNGV. The CDR3 nucleotides are TGTGCCAGCAGCTCGGGACAGGGGCCAGAACCCCAGCATTTT. This codes for CASSSGQGPEPQHF.

Regarding this clone: Different DNA sequences within this sample yield the same CDR3. The chain joins TRBV5-1 to TRBJ2-7; 10 nucleotides match TRBD1. From germline, CDR1 is SGHRS and CDR2 YFSETQ. The CDR3 has 16 amino acids. V lost 0 bases to trimming and J lost 1 base; unmatched junction nucleotides: 4. CDR3 coding DNA: TGCGCCAGCAGCTTGGGGGGACAGGGGCCTTCCTACGAGCAGTACTTC. This codes for CASSLGGQGPSYEQYF.

The chain links TRBV19 to TRBJ2-6, with D unresolved. Per the germline V gene, CDR1 is LNHDA and CDR2 is SQIVND (reference sequence). Trimming left V 7 bases short and J 0 bases short, with 7 bases between. The CDR3 covers 14 residues. The CDR3 DNA follows: TGTGCCAGTACCCAGGACTCTGGGGCCAACGTCCTGACTTTC. Its translation is CASTQDSGANVLTF.

The rearrangement uses TRBV19 and TRBJ1-6; 8 bases are a match to TRBD1. The V gene end was trimmed by 4 bases and the J gene end by 15 bases; junction bases not matched to a gene: 5. Germline CDR1 reads LNHDA; CDR2 reads SQIVND (reference sequence). The CDR3 consists of 12 residues. The CDR3 is CASSKEDRDLHF. DNA for the CDR3: TGTGCCAGTAGTAAGGAGGACAGGGACCTCCACTTT. Full variable domain (outside the CDR3, taken from reference TRBV19 and TRBJ1-6): DGGITQSPKYLFRKEGQNVTLSCEQNLNHDAMYWYRQDPGQGLRLIYYSQIVNDFQKGDIAEGYSVSREKKESFPLTVTSAQKNPTAFYLCASSKEDRDLHFGNGTRLTVT.

The gene calls are TRBV6-5 and TRBJ2-3; D possibly corresponds to TRBD1 (5 bases). The germline V gene encodes CDR1 MNHEY and CDR2 SVGAGI. Trimming cost V 7 bases and J 0 bases, with 11 bases left between them. This CDR3 is built from 14 residues. CDR3 nucleotide sequence: TGTGCCAGCAAAACAACAGGCAGCACAGATACGCAGTATTTT. Amino acid sequence: CASKTTGSTDTQYF.

The J gene is TRBJ1-2, the V gene TRBV10-3, with D perhaps matching TRBD1 (5 bases). This CDR3 spans 13 amino acids. Trimming cost V 2 bases and J 2 bases, with 6 bases left between them. Germline values: CDR1 ENHRY, CDR2 SYGVKD. The CDR3 sequence: CAISEQGNYGYTF. Written as DNA, the CDR3 is TGTGCCATCAGTGAGCAGGGAAACTATGGCTACACCTTC.

This clone occurred once. The V call is TRBV27, the J call TRBJ2-5; D is uncertain. Trimming took off 6 bases at V and 8 bases at J, with 7 bases between the two ends. The CDR3 extends over 10 amino acids. Germline V gene sequence: CDR1 MNHEY, CDR2 SMNVEV (reference sequence). In nucleotides, the CDR3 is TGTGCCAGCAGACGACAAACCCAGTACTTC. This sequence encodes CASRRQTQYF.